This T cell receptor beta chain is drawn from a study of blood T cell repertoires in COVID-19. V lost 1 base, J lost 6 bases, and 9 bases lay in between. The CDR3 spans 13 residues. Repertoires were generated with immunoSEQ multiplex PCR, while TCRdb's copy carries only in-frame clones and drops some. The sample lists more than 350,000 clones; 70% to 90% were seen once. The chain uses TRBV12-3 or TRBV12-4 and TRBJ1-2; D not certain. The sequenced material came from peripheral blood. The TCR sequence derives from a woman aged 30 to 39 with COVID-19, enrolled during active disease. CDR3 nucleotide sequence: TGTGCCAGCAGTTTAGGGAGGGTTAATGGCTACACCTTC. Its translation: CASSLGRVNGYTF.